The clone carrying this T cell receptor beta chain has a count of ten or more. Time point noted: sample taken at primary tumor resection. Extraction of whole RNA from tumor, nontumor lung or frozen PBMC preceded unsorted sequencing. This sample was included in a study of spatial heterogeneity in lung cancer. In the study overall: Compared with alpha-chain sequences, beta-chain sequences were consistently detected in greater numbers. Averaged across combinations, each unique TCR and UMI pairing appeared more than ten times in raw reads, which were uncorrected.

The library protocol tagged each TCR cDNA with a unique molecular identifier. Via MiXCR, TCRdb re-called the 5' RACE reads, giving one row per CDR3 protein. The sample has around 50,000 distinct CDR3 sequences, approximately 7.6% seen once; the top ten hold 13%. Here the sequenced sample was PBMCs, taken at surgery. This receptor was taken from a female donor with early-stage non-small cell lung cancer.

CDR3 DNA sequence: TGTGCCAGTAAGCAGGGGGGCGCCTACAATGAGCAGTTCTTC. Encoded protein: CASKQGGAYNEQFF. This sequence joins TRBV19 and TRBJ2-1; D is possibly TRBD1 (7 bases). The germline V gene encodes CDR1 LNHDA and CDR2 SQIVND (reference sequence). This CDR3 has 14 amino acids. V was shortened by 7 bases and J by 2 bases, with 12 bases between the two germline ends.